These T cell receptor beta chains were read from a single sample in a study of T cell changes during pregnancy in multiple sclerosis. Data came from immunoSEQ multiplex PCR; TCRdb stores just in-frame clones and leaves some out. Here the sample spans about 93,000 clones, around 92% being singletons. The material sequenced was peripheral blood, taken after pregnancy. Receptors were obtained from a female donor with multiple sclerosis, enrolled in a pregnancy study. The CDR3 runs from the conserved cysteine through the conserved F or W. Fields, in order: J gene, V gene, clone size, D gene, CDR3 protein, CDR3 DNA. The D gene is left open where the match is weak. Size tells how often a clone was seen (once, few, many) or the class of an expanded clone, and some rows leave it out.

j_gene: TRBJ2-5
v_gene: TRBV5-4
abundance: .
d_gene: TRBD1
CDR3aa: CASSSQGARQETQYF
CDR3nt: TGTGCCAGCAGTTCTCAGGGGGCTCGGCAAGAGACCCAGTACTTC

j_gene: TRBJ2-1
v_gene: TRBV5-5
abundance: .
d_gene: .
CDR3aa: CASSLGAGDYNEQFF
CDR3nt: TGTGCCAGCAGCTTGGGAGCAGGGGACTACAATGAGCAGTTCTTC

j_gene: TRBJ1-1
v_gene: TRBV19
abundance: .
d_gene: .
CDR3aa: CASTTGLNTEAFF
CDR3nt: TGTGCCAGTACCACAGGGTTAAACACTGAAGCTTTCTTT

j_gene: TRBJ2-7
v_gene: TRBV18
abundance: .
d_gene: .
CDR3aa: CASSPPSVDEQYF
CDR3nt: TGTGCCAGCTCACCACCTTCAGTGGACGAGCAGTACTTC

j_gene: TRBJ2-2
v_gene: TRBV4-1
abundance: .
d_gene: .
CDR3aa: CASSQSPTRTGELFF
CDR3nt: TGCGCCAGCAGCCAGTCCCCGACCAGGACCGGGGAGCTGTTTTTT

j_gene: TRBJ2-1
v_gene: TRBV4-1
abundance: .
d_gene: TRBD1
CDR3aa: CASSQGTVYNEQFF
CDR3nt: TGCGCCAGCAGCCAGGGGACAGTCTACAATGAGCAGTTCTTC

j_gene: TRBJ2-5
v_gene: TRBV7-9
abundance: .
d_gene: .
CDR3aa: CASSSGTFKETQYF
CDR3nt: TGTGCCAGCAGCTCGGGAACATTTAAAGAGACCCAGTACTTC

j_gene: TRBJ1-1
v_gene: TRBV5-6
abundance: .
d_gene: .
CDR3aa: CASSLGYIGVPEAFF
CDR3nt: TGTGCCAGCAGCTTGGGCTATATAGGGGTCCCTGAAGCTTTCTTT

j_gene: TRBJ1-1
v_gene: TRBV7-8
abundance: few
d_gene: .
CDR3aa: CASSSRPTGSNEAFF
CDR3nt: TGTGCCAGCAGCTCCCGACCGACAGGTTCTAATGAAGCTTTCTTT

j_gene: TRBJ2-3
v_gene: TRBV4-1
abundance: .
d_gene: TRBD2
CDR3aa: CASSQESSGRVGRTDTQYF
CDR3nt: TGCGCCAGCAGCCAAGAATCGAGCGGGAGGGTAGGGAGGACAGATACGCAGTATTTT

j_gene: TRBJ1-2
v_gene: TRBV14
abundance: .
d_gene: .
CDR3aa: CASSQDSWGPDGSHGYTF
CDR3nt: TGTGCCAGCAGCCAAGATAGCTGGGGGCCCGACGGCTCACACGGCTACACCTTC

j_gene: TRBJ2-7
v_gene: TRBV5-1
abundance: .
d_gene: TRBD2
CDR3aa: CASSLARLAGVGEQYF
CDR3nt: TGCGCCAGCAGCTTGGCGAGACTAGCGGGAGTAGGCGAGCAGTACTTC

j_gene: TRBJ1-1
v_gene: TRBV9
abundance: .
d_gene: .
CDR3aa: CASSPGRGNTEAFF
CDR3nt: TGTGCCAGCAGCCCTGGAAGAGGGAACACTGAAGCTTTCTTT

j_gene: TRBJ2-7
v_gene: TRBV5-1
abundance: .
d_gene: .
CDR3aa: CASSPWSSYEQYF
CDR3nt: TGCGCCAGCAGCCCATGGAGCTCCTACGAGCAGTACTTC

j_gene: TRBJ1-1
v_gene: TRBV25-1
abundance: few
d_gene: TRBD1
CDR3aa: CASSDRTGGLTEAFF
CDR3nt: TGTGCCAGCAGTGATAGAACAGGGGGCCTCACTGAAGCTTTCTTT

j_gene: TRBJ1-2
v_gene: TRBV4-2
abundance: .
d_gene: .
CDR3aa: CASSQISSGAGRNYGYTF
CDR3nt: TGTGCCAGCAGCCAGATTTCTTCCGGGGCAGGGAGGAACTATGGCTACACCTTC

j_gene: TRBJ1-6
v_gene: TRBV28
abundance: .
d_gene: .
CDR3aa: CASSSGRTSPLHF
CDR3nt: TGTGCCAGCAGTTCAGGTCGTACCTCACCCCTCCACTTT

j_gene: TRBJ1-1
v_gene: TRBV20-1
abundance: .
d_gene: .
CDR3aa: CSAREFTEAFF
CDR3nt: TGCAGTGCTAGGGAGTTCACTGAAGCTTTCTTT

j_gene: TRBJ1-3
v_gene: TRBV27
abundance: .
d_gene: .
CDR3aa: CASSKQGANTIYF
CDR3nt: TGTGCCAGCAGTAAACAGGGCGCCAACACCATATATTTT

j_gene: TRBJ1-1
v_gene: TRBV2
abundance: .
d_gene: .
CDR3aa: CASTTLPTGWNTEAFF
CDR3nt: TGTGCCAGCACTACCCTTCCCACAGGGTGGAACACTGAAGCTTTCTTT

j_gene: TRBJ2-5
v_gene: TRBV6-5
abundance: .
d_gene: TRBD2
CDR3aa: CASRAGEETQYF
CDR3nt: TGTGCCAGCAGAGCGGGGGAAGAGACCCAGTACTTC

j_gene: TRBJ1-4
v_gene: TRBV7-2
abundance: .
d_gene: TRBD1
CDR3aa: CASSLVRTGSGEKLFF
CDR3nt: TGTGCCAGCAGCCTCGTCAGGACAGGGTCTGGTGAAAAACTGTTTTTT

j_gene: TRBJ1-2
v_gene: TRBV7-6
abundance: .
d_gene: TRBD1
CDR3aa: CASSSGAGQGIFYGYTF
CDR3nt: TGTGCCAGCAGCTCCGGGGCAGGACAGGGAATATTCTATGGCTACACCTTC

j_gene: TRBJ2-2
v_gene: TRBV9
abundance: .
d_gene: .
CDR3aa: CASSVAVFGELFF
CDR3nt: TGTGCCAGCAGCGTAGCAGTCTTCGGGGAGCTGTTTTTT

j_gene: TRBJ1-5
v_gene: TRBV2
abundance: many
d_gene: .
CDR3aa: CASRLRDTSNQPQHF
CDR3nt: TGTGCCAGCAGACTACGGGACACTAGCAATCAGCCCCAGCATTTT

j_gene: TRBJ2-7
v_gene: TRBV11-3
abundance: .
d_gene: .
CDR3aa: CASSSARHRPTLSYEQYF
CDR3nt: TGTGCCAGCAGCTCCGCCAGACACCGGCCCACTCTCTCCTACGAGCAGTACTTC

j_gene: TRBJ1-2
v_gene: TRBV15
abundance: .
d_gene: TRBD1
CDR3aa: CATSLPGTVDLYGYTF
CDR3nt: TGTGCCACCAGCCTTCCCGGGACAGTGGACCTCTATGGCTACACCTTC

j_gene: TRBJ2-7
v_gene: TRBV30
abundance: .
d_gene: .
CDR3aa: CAWKFGGSSYEQYF
CDR3nt: TGTGCCTGGAAGTTTGGAGGTAGCTCCTACGAGCAGTACTTC

j_gene: TRBJ2-5
v_gene: TRBV7-9
abundance: .
d_gene: .
CDR3aa: CASSLQGYGTQYF
CDR3nt: TGTGCCAGCAGCTTACAGGGTTACGGGACCCAGTACTTC

j_gene: TRBJ2-7
v_gene: TRBV4-3
abundance: .
d_gene: TRBD1
CDR3aa: CASSQEETGGYEQYF
CDR3nt: TGCGCCAGCAGCCAAGAAGAGACAGGGGGCTACGAGCAGTACTTC

j_gene: TRBJ1-2
v_gene: TRBV6-6
abundance: .
d_gene: .
CDR3aa: CASSYLAGNYGYTF
CDR3nt: TGTGCCAGCAGTTACCTCGCAGGCAACTATGGCTACACCTTC

j_gene: TRBJ2-1
v_gene: TRBV2
abundance: .
d_gene: .
CDR3aa: CASRKEGEQFF
CDR3nt: TGTGCCAGCAGGAAGGAGGGTGAGCAGTTCTTC

j_gene: TRBJ1-1
v_gene: TRBV18
abundance: .
d_gene: .
CDR3aa: CASSPSEAETYMNTEAFF
CDR3nt: TGTGCCAGCTCACCGTCAGAAGCCGAGACTTACATGAACACTGAAGCTTTCTTT

j_gene: TRBJ2-3
v_gene: TRBV5-4
abundance: .
d_gene: .
CDR3aa: CASSQDYQSTDTQYF
CDR3nt: TGTGCCAGCAGCCAGGACTACCAGAGCACAGATACGCAGTATTTT

j_gene: TRBJ1-2
v_gene: TRBV27
abundance: .
d_gene: .
CDR3aa: CASSSIDGYTF
CDR3nt: TGTGCCAGCAGCTCCATAGATGGCTACACCTTC

j_gene: TRBJ2-7
v_gene: TRBV7-9
abundance: once
d_gene: TRBD1
CDR3aa: CASSDGQVYEQYF
CDR3nt: TGTGCCAGCAGCGACGGACAGGTCTACGAGCAGTACTTC

j_gene: TRBJ2-7
v_gene: TRBV27
abundance: .
d_gene: TRBD2
CDR3aa: CASSSAGLAGVYEQYF
CDR3nt: TGTGCCAGCAGTTCAGCCGGACTAGCGGGAGTATACGAGCAGTACTTC

j_gene: TRBJ1-5
v_gene: TRBV7-8
abundance: .
d_gene: TRBD1
CDR3aa: CASSPGSPTGYQPQHF
CDR3nt: TGTGCCAGCAGCCCCGGATCACCGACAGGGTATCAGCCCCAGCATTTT

j_gene: TRBJ1-2
v_gene: TRBV9
abundance: .
d_gene: TRBD1
CDR3aa: CASSAWNRDRGEGYTF
CDR3nt: TGTGCCAGCAGCGCCTGGAACCGGGACAGGGGTGAGGGCTACACCTTC